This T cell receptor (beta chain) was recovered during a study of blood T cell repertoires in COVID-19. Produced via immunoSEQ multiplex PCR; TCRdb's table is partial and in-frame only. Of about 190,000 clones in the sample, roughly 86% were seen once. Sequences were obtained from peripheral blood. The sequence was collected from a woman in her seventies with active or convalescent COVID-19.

The CDR3 nucleotides are TGCGCCAGCAGCGAAACAACGACCAACGTCCTGACTTTC. Its translation is CASSETTTNVLTF. V usage is TRBV10-1 and J usage is TRBJ2-6; no reliable D call. Germline V gene sequence: CDR1 WNHNN, CDR2 SYGVQD (reference sequence). The CDR3 has 13 residues. With 6 bases removed from V and 8 bases from J, the gap between germline ends came to 11 bases.